The text below deals with one T cell receptor beta chain. The data originate from a study of long-term antiretroviral therapy in people with HIV. This CDR3 spans 13 amino acids. The V end was cut by 5 bases, the J end by 0 bases, with 10 bases between. Germline V gene data show CDR1 as SQVTM and CDR2 as ANQGSEA. Survey level was the resolution at which the v3.0 immunoSEQ assay ran. The protocol was immunoSEQ multiplex PCR, while the TCRdb copy is restricted to in-frame clones and leaves out a portion. The table has 24,000 or so clones, 86% seen once. The source was unsorted PBMCs, collected 1.9 years after starting antiretroviral therapy. The gene calls are TRBV29-1 and TRBJ1-1, with D uncertain. The clonotype was recovered from a woman aged 30 to 39 with HIV. The CDR3 is CSVMMYMNTEAFF. The CDR3 DNA follows: TGCAGCGTTATGATGTATATGAACACTGAAGCTTTCTTT.